This TCR beta chain was observed in a study of blood T cell repertoires in COVID-19. The overall study: Sites in the United States, Italy and Spain provided acute and convalescent COVID-19 samples. Sources were T cells, B-cell-depleted T cells, or PBMCs; the material itself was cDNA or gDNA.

CDR1 and CDR2 from the germline V gene are SGHDT and YYEEEE. V lost 0 bases and J lost 5, with 12 bases in between. This CDR3 spans 15 amino acids. Per the original methods: Estimates of nucleated cell counts were drawn from the amplification of reference gene primers. Profiling relied on immunoSEQ multiplex PCR, and the TCRdb table lists in-frame clones only, not all of them. That table gives V, J and clone size, and the DNA gave D and trimming. The data show 250,000 to 300,000 clones, around nine tenths seen once. The V and J genes are TRBV5-6 and TRBJ1-5; D is unresolved. Specimen: peripheral blood. This clonotype was obtained from a man aged 50-60 years with acute or convalescent COVID-19. CDR3 residues: CASSLVSGRHQPQHF. The CDR3 nucleotides read TGTGCCAGCAGCTTGGTTTCAGGTAGGCATCAGCCCCAGCATTTT.